The TCR beta chain under discussion was sequenced for a study of CD8 T cells in ankylosing spondylitis. General study points: Clones tied to disease were said to be significantly enriched in matched ankylosing spondylitis synovial fluid.

A quantitative 5'-RACE method, one with molecular barcodes, was used to make TCR beta libraries. MiXCR was run by TCRdb on the 5' RACE reads, yielding one entry per CDR3 protein. The repertoire holds under 250,000 distinct CDR3 sequences, about 11% seen once, with 2.6% in the top ten. This clonotype was counted ten times or more. Its antigen is unidentified. Germline V CDR1 and CDR2: MNHNS, SASEGT. The CDR3 consists of 18 residues. With V trimmed by 6 bases and J by 0 bases, 14 bases remained unmatched. J is TRBJ2-3 and V is TRBV6-1; 8 bases line up with TRBD2. The receptor was isolated from a male donor with ankylosing spondylitis or in good health (not recorded which). What was sequenced was blood, either unsorted or a sorted T cell fraction (not recorded which). DNA of the CDR3: TGTGCCAGCAGGCTGCAAGCGGGAGAGGGGCCTAGCACAGATACGCAGTATTTT. Residues: CASRLQAGEGPSTDTQYF.